The next 27 T cell receptor beta chains were all read from a single sample in a study of blood T cell repertoires in COVID-19. Assay: immunoSEQ multiplex PCR; the TCRdb copy retains only in-frame clones and omits some. This table holds under 250,000 clones, around 80% found once. Specimen: PBMCs or T cells enriched from blood (not recorded which). The receptors shown here come from a man aged 55-75 years who had recovered from COVID-19.

This clone was counted a few times. The rearrangement links TRBV4-1 to TRBJ1-4, with D possibly TRBD1 on 5 matching bases. The ends were cut back, 0 bases at V and 10 bases at J, with 15 bases in the middle. The CDR3 runs 15 residues. Germline CDR1 MGHRA, CDR2 YSYEKL. CDR3 bases: TGCGCCAGCAGCCAAGATGAGCGGGTTACAGGAAAACTGTTTTTT. It encodes CASSQDERVTGKLFF.

The genes are TRBV6-4 and TRBJ2-3; TRBD1 is a possible D gene (5 bases). Trimming took off 2 bases at V and 0 bases at J, with 9 bases between the two ends. The CDR3 spans 15 residues. Germline CDR1 is MRHNA and CDR2 is SNTAGT. The CDR3 loop reads CASSDTGASTDTQYF. DNA of the CDR3: TGTGCCAGCAGTGACACAGGAGCCAGCACAGATACGCAGTATTTT.

In its sample, this clone was seen once. V gene TRBV30 combines with J gene TRBJ1-1, with unresolved D. The V end was cut by 3 bases, the J end by 0 bases, with 11 bases between. The CDR3 is 14 residues long. CDR1 is GTSNPN, CDR2 SVGIG, per germline (reference sequence). CDR3 sequence reads: CAWRDRGLNTEAFF. For the CDR3, the DNA is TGTGCCTGGAGGGATAGAGGGTTGAACACTGAAGCTTTCTTT. Full variable domain (rest looked up from reference TRBV30 and TRBJ1-1): SQTIHQWPATLVQPVGSPLSLECTVEGTSNPNLYWYRQAAGRGLQLLFYSVGIGQISSEVPQNLSASRPQDRQFILSSKKLLLSDSGFYLCAWRDRGLNTEAFFGQGTRLTVV.

This clone has just one count. CDR3 bases: TGTGCCAGCAGCTTATTCGGCGGGTTAGAGACCCAGTACTTC. It yields the protein CASSLFGGLETQYF. The rearrangement links TRBV5-4 to TRBJ2-5, with D possibly TRBD2 on 5 matching bases. The ends were cut back, 2 bases at V and 4 bases at J, with 12 bases in the middle. Germline V CDR1 and CDR2: SGHNT, YYREEE (reference sequence). The CDR3 has 14 residues. The full variable domain, completed using reference TRBV5-4 and TRBJ2-5, is ETGVTQSPTHLIKTRGQQVTLRCSSQSGHNTVSWYQQALGQGPQFIFQYYREEENGRGNFPPRFSGLQFPNYSSELNVNALELDDSALYLCASSLFGGLETQYFGPGTRLLVL.

The V gene is TRBV4-2, the J gene TRBJ2-2; 7 bases fit TRBD1. The germline gives CDR1 LGHNA, CDR2 YNFKEQ. The CDR3 extends over 17 amino acids. Trimming at V came to 0 bases and at J to 3 bases, leaving 7 bases not matched to a gene. This chain's CDR3 is CASSQEGTGADTGELFF. The CDR3 nucleotides read TGTGCCAGCAGCCAAGAGGGTACAGGGGCAGACACCGGGGAGCTGTTTTTT.

The chain uses TRBV7-9 and TRBJ1-1; no reliable D call. Deletions cut 4 bases from V and 0 bases from J, with 6 bases between. The CDR3 consists of 13 residues. Germline V gene sequence: CDR1 SEHNR, CDR2 FQNEAQ (reference sequence). The CDR3 protein is CASSSNMNTEAFF. The CDR3, as DNA: TGTGCCAGCAGCTCAAACATGAACACTGAAGCTTTCTTT.

In nucleotides, the CDR3 is TGTGCCAGCAGTGACCTGGGGAGCTCCTACAATGAGCAGTTCTTC. Translating it yields CASSDLGSSYNEQFF. J is TRBJ2-1 and V is TRBV9, with D tentatively TRBD2 (5 bases). Looked up from germline, CDR1 is SGDLS and CDR2 is YYNGEE. The CDR3 runs 15 residues. Trimming left V 5 bases short and J 0 bases short, with 12 bases between.

The chain recombines TRBV6-1 with TRBJ1-2; D perhaps matches TRBD1 (5 bases). V shed 1 base and J shed 2 bases, with 11 bases lying between them. The V gene's germline CDR1 is MNHNS and CDR2 SASEGT. The CDR3 runs to 15 residues. CDR3 nucleotide sequence: TGTGCCAGCAGTGAAGGGCAGGGATCAAACTATGGCTACACCTTC. Translating it yields CASSEGQGSNYGYTF.

The chain carries TRBV4-3 and TRBJ2-4; D gene ambiguous. The V gene's germline CDR1 is LGHNA and CDR2 YSLEER. There are 15 residues in the CDR3. V was pared by 2 bases and J by 2 bases, with 10 bases between. The DNA for the CDR3 is TGCGCCAGCAGCCAATTATTGAGGTCCAAAAACATTCAGTACTTC. The encoded protein is CASSQLLRSKNIQYF.

The J gene is TRBJ1-2, the V gene TRBV19, with D possibly matching TRBD1 (5 bases). This CDR3 has 13 amino acids. Trimming cost V 7 bases and J 8 bases, with 17 bases left between them. Looked up from germline, CDR1 is LNHDA and CDR2 is SQIVND (reference sequence). The CDR3 protein is CASNPSSGEGYTF. In DNA form, the CDR3 reads TGTGCCAGTAACCCTTCGTCGGGGGAAGGCTACACCTTC. Variable domain in full (rest from reference TRBV19 and TRBJ1-2): DGGITQSPKYLFRKEGQNVTLSCEQNLNHDAMYWYRQDPGQGLRLIYYSQIVNDFQKGDIAEGYSVSREKKESFPLTVTSAQKNPTAFYLCASNPSSGEGYTFGSGTRLTVV.

The chain links TRBV4-1 to TRBJ2-7, with D uncertain. Per germline, CDR1 MGHRA and CDR2 YSYEKL. There are 15 residues in the CDR3. V lost 0 bases to trimming and J lost 3 bases, with 12 bases between them. The CDR3 DNA reads TGCGCCAGCAGCCAAGAAGCGCATTTGGGCTACGAGCAGTACTTC. Protein sequence: CASSQEAHLGYEQYF.

The chain recombines TRBV27 with TRBJ2-7, with 8 bases matching TRBD1. From germline, CDR1 is MNHEY and CDR2 SMNVEV (reference sequence). V lost 8 bases to trimming and J lost 4 bases; unmatched junction nucleotides: 16. The CDR3 totals 16 residues. CDR3 DNA: TGTGCCAGCGGTCCCCTCGCCGGGACAGGTATGTACGAGCAGTACTTC. Protein sequence: CASGPLAGTGMYEQYF.

The chain has TRBV25-1 and TRBJ2-3, with TRBD2 matching 12 bases. Per the germline V gene, CDR1 is MGHDK and CDR2 is SYGVNS. Trimming took 5 bases from V and 5 from J; bases not matched to a gene: 2. The CDR3 length is 14 residues. CDR3 loop: CASSPTSGRDTQYF. The DNA for the CDR3 is TGTGCCAGCAGTCCGACTAGCGGGAGAGATACGCAGTATTTT.

The chain recombines TRBV30 with TRBJ1-2; possibly TRBD1 for D (6 bases). This CDR3 is built from 12 residues. With 2 bases removed from V and 8 bases from J, the gap between germline ends came to 12 bases. Germline V gives CDR1 GTSNPN, CDR2 SVGIG (reference sequence). CDR3 protein: CAWSRQAGGYTF. CDR3 nucleotides: TGTGCCTGGAGTCGACAGGCTGGCGGCTACACCTTC.

This chain connects TRBV6-4 to TRBJ1-2; D uncertain. The germline V gene has CDR1 MRHNA and CDR2 SNTAGT. The germline V and J ends were trimmed by 2 bases and 6 bases, with 7 bases remaining between them. The CDR3 loop spans 12 amino acids. DNA for the CDR3: TGTGCCAGCAGTGACCCCAGTGATGGCTACACCTTC. Translated: CASSDPSDGYTF.

The J gene is TRBJ2-1, the V gene TRBV11-2; 7 positions match TRBD2. Germline-derived CDR1 and CDR2 are SGHAT and FQNNGV. V shed 5 bases, J shed 9 bases, and the junction held 19 bases outside the gene matches. The CDR3 loop spans 17 amino acids. Written as DNA, the CDR3 is TGTGCCAGCAGCCGACGAGGACTAGAGGTCGTAGTACGTGAGCAGTTCTTC. Its protein product is CASSRRGLEVVVREQFF.

This chain links TRBV6-5 with TRBJ2-7; possible D gene TRBD2, 5 bases. V was pared by 7 bases and J by 2 bases, with 12 bases between. This CDR3 region has 13 residues. Germline V gene data show CDR1 as MNHEY and CDR2 as SVGAGI. Here the CDR3 reads CASKETGTYEQYF. CDR3 sequence (DNA): TGTGCCAGCAAAGAGACCGGGACCTACGAGCAGTACTTC.

This chain connects TRBV9 to TRBJ1-5; D remains unclear. The germline V gene encodes CDR1 SGDLS and CDR2 YYNGEE. The V end lost 0 bases, the J end lost 2 bases, and 9 bases lay between the germline ends. The CDR3 length is 15 residues. Written as DNA, the CDR3 is TGTGCCAGCAGCGTAGATAGTGAGGGCAATCAGCCCCAGCATTTT. Its protein is CASSVDSEGNQPQHF.

The rearrangement links TRBV7-2 to TRBJ2-3; 16 bases line up with TRBD2. Germline assignment: CDR1 SGHTA and CDR2 FQGNSA. The V segment lost 1 base and the J segment 4 bases; nucleotides outside the gene matches: 2. The CDR3 runs to 17 residues. For the CDR3, the DNA is TGTGCCAGCAGCTTAGAGGGACTAGCGGGGGGGCCAGATACGCAGTATTTT. Its protein is CASSLEGLAGGPDTQYF.

This clone was picked up one time. The chain links TRBV2 to TRBJ1-1; a possible D gene is TRBD1 (6 bases). Germline lookup yields CDR1 SNHLY and CDR2 FYNNEI. The CDR3 extends over 12 amino acids. V lost 5 bases to trimming and J lost 11 bases, with 15 bases between them. The CDR3 DNA follows: TGTGCCAGCAGTCCAGACAGGTTGGGTGCTTTCTTT. It yields the protein CASSPDRLGAFF.

The chain has TRBV29-1 and TRBJ1-1, with D possibly TRBD1 on 6 matching bases. Germline CDR1 SQVTM, CDR2 ANQGSEA. The V and J ends lost 1 base and 7 bases respectively, with 16 bases between them. There are 14 residues in the CDR3. The CDR3 region is CSVEGVTGTLEAFF. In DNA, the CDR3 is TGCAGCGTTGAAGGGGTGACAGGTACCCTTGAAGCTTTCTTT.

The chain is built from TRBV19 and TRBJ2-3; a weak D match, TRBD1 (6 bases). The ends were cut back, 4 bases at V and 1 base at J, with 18 bases in the middle. Germline V gene sequence: CDR1 LNHDA, CDR2 SQIVND (reference sequence). The CDR3 has 17 residues. In DNA form, the CDR3 reads TGTGCCAGTAGTAACTATAGCCCAGGGGACCGCACAGATACGCAGTATTTT. Translation: CASSNYSPGDRTDTQYF.

The chain couples TRBV27 to TRBJ2-2; maybe TRBD1 (5 bases). This CDR3 is built from 14 residues. The V end lost 6 bases, the J end lost 4 bases, and 12 bases lay between the germline ends. Germline lookup yields CDR1 MNHEY and CDR2 SMNVEV (reference sequence). This CDR3 is CASSRVKSTGELFF. The CDR3 DNA is TGTGCCAGCAGCAGGGTAAAGTCCACCGGGGAGCTGTTTTTT.

The V call is TRBV5-1, the J call TRBJ1-4, with TRBD1 identical over 7 bases. The germline CDR1 and CDR2 sequences are SGHRS and YFSETQ. With V trimmed by 2 bases and J by 8 bases, 9 bases remained unmatched. This CDR3 has 15 residues. The chain's CDR3 is CASSFTDREGEKLFF. The CDR3 nucleotides read TGCGCCAGCAGCTTCACTGACAGGGAAGGCGAAAAACTGTTTTTT. The full variable domain, its missing parts supplied by reference TRBV5-1 and TRBJ1-4, is KAGVTQTPRYLIKTRGQQVTLSCSPISGHRSVSWYQQTPGQGLQFLFEYFSETQRNKGNFPGRFSGRQFSNSRSEMNVSTLELGDSALYLCASSFTDREGEKLFFGSGTQLSVL.

This chain links TRBV11-2 with TRBJ2-7; 8 bases fit TRBD1. The CDR3 is made up of 14 amino acids. The V gene's germline CDR1 is SGHAT and CDR2 FQNNGV. Trimming took 0 bases from V and 3 from J; bases not matched to a gene: 1. The DNA for the CDR3 is TGTGCCAGCAGCTTAGACAGGGGGCTCTACGAGCAGTACTTC. Protein product: CASSLDRGLYEQYF.

V gene TRBV5-1 combines with J gene TRBJ1-3; D possibly corresponds to TRBD1 (5 bases). Trimming took off 1 base at V and 1 base at J, with 21 bases between the two ends. The germline gives CDR1 SGHRS, CDR2 YFSETQ. The CDR3 consists of 19 residues. CDR3 bases: TGCGCCAGCAGCTTGTGGGGTGGGACTACTCCAGAGTCTGGAAACACCATATATTTT. Its protein product is CASSLWGGTTPESGNTIYF.

This chain connects TRBV19 to TRBJ1-1, with D tentatively TRBD1 (5 bases). Per germline, CDR1 LNHDA and CDR2 SQIVND (reference sequence). The CDR3 sequence is 16 residues long. The V end was cut by 4 bases, the J end by 1 base, with 16 bases between. CDR3 residues: CASSTWAGPQNTEAFF. CDR3 bases: TGTGCCAGTAGTACCTGGGCAGGGCCCCAGAACACTGAAGCTTTCTTT.